Below, 16 T cell receptor beta chains from the same sample are listed, as sequenced in a study of monozygotic twins with inflammatory bowel disease. TCRdb re-called the 5' RACE reads; every CDR3 protein appears as one record, without DNA. This listing includes roughly 160,000 distinct CDR3 sequences. The sequenced sample was blood. The receptors derive from a human donor with ulcerative colitis or Crohn's disease, or a healthy co-twin of an affected twin (not recorded which).

The CDR3 loop is CASSQLLGTEAFF. The rearrangement joins TRBV4-3 to TRBJ1-1. This CDR3 region has 13 residues. Germline lookup yields CDR1 LGHNA and CDR2 YSLEER.

The V and J genes are TRBV29-1 and TRBJ2-5; the TCRdb D gene call, TRBD2, has no DNA to confirm it. CDR1 is SQVTM and CDR2 is ANQGSEA in the germline V gene. The length of the CDR3 is 16 residues. CDR3 region: CSASGTSGGAQETQYF.

The gene calls are TRBV7-2 and TRBJ2-7. The CDR3 is 12 residues long. Per the germline V gene, CDR1 is SGHTA and CDR2 is FQGNSA. CDR3 region: CASSQVLYEQYF.

The V and J genes are TRBV5-5 and TRBJ2-2; the D call of TRBD1 rests on TCRdb alone, since no DNA is present to check it. This CDR3 is 13 amino acids long. Germline V lookup: CDR1 SGHKS, CDR2 YYEKEE (reference sequence). The CDR3 loop reads CASRQVNTGELFF.

V gene TRBV29-1 combines with J gene TRBJ2-3; the D call of TRBD1 rests on TCRdb alone, since no DNA is present to check it. The CDR3 is 13 amino acids. From germline, CDR1 is SQVTM and CDR2 ANQGSEA. CDR3 amino acids: CSVDPWKTDTQYF.

This chain connects TRBV29-1 to TRBJ2-5; as DNA is missing, the TRBD2 call by TCRdb cannot be tested. Germline V gene sequence: CDR1 SQVTM, CDR2 ANQGSEA. The length of the CDR3 is 14 residues. This CDR3 is CSVGVLTTYGTQYF.

This chain connects TRBV12-3 or TRBV12-4 to TRBJ2-3. The CDR3 loop spans 14 amino acids. The CDR3 spells CASSLVRFSDTQYF.

The chain is built from TRBV29-1 and TRBJ2-2; TCRdb reports TRBD1, a call that lacks DNA to check it against. Germline V CDR1 and CDR2: SQVTM, ANQGSEA. The CDR3 has 15 amino acids. Here the CDR3 reads CSVEPDRARTGELFF.

The chain combines TRBV5-1 with TRBJ2-2. The CDR3 runs to 16 residues. Germline loops: CDR1 SGHRS, CDR2 YFSETQ. CDR3 sequence: CASSLVSGPNTGELFF.

The rearrangement uses TRBV6-2 or TRBV6-3 and TRBJ2-7. The CDR3 length is 13 residues. The germline V gene encodes CDR1 MNHEY and CDR2 SVGEGT. The CDR3 loop reads CASRTSVREEQYF.

The chain's CDR3 is CASSLELIGGSGELFF. The chain joins TRBV12-3 or TRBV12-4 to TRBJ2-2; the TCRdb D gene call, TRBD1, has no DNA to confirm it. CDR3 length equals 16 residues.

The chain carries TRBV12-3 or TRBV12-4 and TRBJ2-3; TCRdb calls TRBD2, which cannot be checked without DNA. This CDR3 has 17 amino acids. CDR3: CASSLEASGAPTDTQYF.

CDR3: CASSRERDYEQYF. The chain joins TRBV6-6 to TRBJ2-7; the TRBD2 assignment by TCRdb is unverifiable without DNA. The CDR3 is made up of 13 amino acids. Per germline, CDR1 MNHNY and CDR2 SVGAGI (reference sequence).

V and J are TRBV7-2 and TRBJ2-7; TCRdb names TRBD1, which stays unverified in the absence of DNA. CDR1 and CDR2 from the germline V gene are SGHTA and FQGNSA. The CDR3 totals 14 residues. The CDR3: CASSFLGQTYEQYF.

The rearrangement uses TRBV13 and TRBJ2-3; the TCRdb D gene call, TRBD2, has no DNA to confirm it. Germline CDR1 reads PRHDT; CDR2 reads FYEKMQ (reference sequence). The CDR3 runs to 11 residues. Here the CDR3 reads CASSGRDTQYF. The variable domain in full, completed from reference TRBV13 and TRBJ2-3, reads AAGVIQSPRHLIKEKRETATLKCYPIPRHDTVYWYQQGPGQDPQFLISFYEKMQSDKGSIPDRFSAQQFSDYHSELNMSSLELGDSALYFCASSGRDTQYFGPGTRLTVL.

V is TRBV29-1 and J is TRBJ2-3; checking the TCRdb D call of TRBD1 is not possible without DNA. This CDR3 is 15 amino acids long. Germline lookup yields CDR1 SQVTM and CDR2 ANQGSEA. This chain's CDR3 is CSVQLGQGLADTQYF.